The next 5 T cell receptor beta chains were all read from a single sample in a study of beta chain features in type 1 diabetes. Overall study results and limits: Patients with Type 1 diabetes showed moderately but significantly shorter TCRB CDR3s in all four CD4+ subsets.

Isolated RNA was reverse transcribed in full, so expressed TCRB transcripts were sequenced. The method was immunoSEQ multiplex PCR; TCRdb's version includes in-frame clones alone and lacks a portion of them. The repertoire consists of about 640,000 clones, with about an eighth occurring once and the leading ten covering more than 0.1%. These receptors' targets are unknown. The sequenced sample consisted of naive CD4+ T cells from blood. The receptors here all came from a man aged 30 to 45 with type 1 diabetes.

This clone was detected only a few times. This chain uses TRBV4-2 with TRBJ2-3; 12 positions agree with TRBD2. CDR1 and CDR2 (germline): LGHNA, YNFKEQ. The CDR3 contains 16 residues. Trimming cost V 4 bases and J 6 bases; bases outside gene matches: 8. The CDR3 coding sequence is TGTGCCAGCAGCCCTGGACTAGCGGGGCCCACGGATACGCAGTATTTT. Amino acids: CASSPGLAGPTDTQYF.

This clone was found a few times. The chain is built from TRBV4-1 and TRBJ1-2; 9 bases map to TRBD1. Germline V gives CDR1 MGHRA, CDR2 YSYEKL. The CDR3 has 14 amino acids. V was clipped by 5 bases and J by 2 bases; unmatched bases: 3. The CDR3 DNA is TGCGCCAGCAGCTCCGGGACAGGGAACTATGGCTACACCTTC. This gives the protein CASSSGTGNYGYTF.

A remark on this clone: The same CDR3 can be traced to other DNA sequences in this sample. The gene calls are TRBV29-1 and TRBJ1-1; TRBD1 is a possible D gene (6 bases). This CDR3 contains 12 residues. Germline CDR1 reads SQVTM; CDR2 reads ANQGSEA. V lost 6 bases to trimming and J lost 1 base, with 9 bases between them. The CDR3 protein is CSVEDRNTEAFF. The CDR3 DNA reads as TGCAGCGTGGAGGACAGGAACACTGAAGCTTTCTTT.

This chain connects TRBV5-1 to TRBJ2-5; 7 bases line up with TRBD2. Germline trimming cut 3 bases from V and 1 base from J; bases unmatched to any gene: 9. CDR3 length: 16 amino acids. Germline CDR1 SGHRS, CDR2 YFSETQ. The CDR3: CASSYLAGHTQETQYF. CDR3 nucleotides: TGCGCCAGCAGCTACTTAGCGGGTCATACCCAAGAGACCCAGTACTTC.

The chain links TRBV28 to TRBJ2-1; D possibly corresponds to TRBD2 (5 bases). Germline lookup yields CDR1 MDHEN and CDR2 SYDVKM. V lost 3 bases and J 3 bases, leaving 12 bases between the germline ends. This CDR3 is 15 amino acids long. This chain's CDR3 is CASSLEQTIYNEQFF. The CDR3 DNA is TGTGCCAGCAGTTTGGAGCAGACTATCTACAATGAGCAGTTCTTC.